Below are 20 T cell receptor beta chains sequenced from a single sample in a study of STAT5B mutations in CD4+ large granular lymphocyte leukemia. Libraries were prepared by immunoSEQ multiplex PCR; TCRdb keeps only in-frame clonotypes and omits some of them. The sample has tens of thousands of clones; about 79% are singletons. Sequenced sample: CD4+ T cells from blood buffy coats. Receptor source: a human donor in good health.

This clone has more than one count but fewer than ten. This rearrangement joins TRBV5-1 to TRBJ1-1; 9 bases are a match to TRBD1. The junction had 1 base not matched to a gene; V was cut back by 0 bases and J by 7 bases. The germline V gene has CDR1 SGHRS and CDR2 YFSETQ. This CDR3 is built from 13 residues. The chain's CDR3 is CASSLGDRDEAFF. The CDR3 bases are TGCGCCAGCAGCTTGGGGGACAGGGATGAAGCTTTCTTT.

CDR3 residues: CASSDQGGGNTIYF. CDR3 coding DNA: TGTGCCAGCAGCGATCAGGGGGGAGGAAACACCATATATTTT. The rearrangement uses TRBV11-2 and TRBJ1-3; TRBD1 aligns across 7 bases. Germline lookup yields CDR1 SGHAT and CDR2 FQNNGV. The V gene end was trimmed by 5 bases and the J gene end by 4 bases; junction bases not matched to a gene: 5. CDR3 size: 14 residues.

The V and J genes are TRBV5-1 and TRBJ1-1; D is uncertain. The CDR3 has 14 residues. Germline V gives CDR1 SGHRS, CDR2 YFSETQ. Between the trimmed V and J ends, which lost 0 bases and 2 bases, there was a span of 8 bases. The CDR3 DNA reads as TGCGCCAGCAGCTTGGCCCCAGCCAACACTGAAGCTTTCTTT. Translation gives CASSLAPANTEAFF.

This clone was found a few times. The CDR3 loop reads CASSKSGEPYNEQFF. Written as DNA, the CDR3 is TGTGCCAGCAGTAAAAGCGGGGAGCCCTACAATGAGCAGTTCTTC. The chain couples TRBV6-4 to TRBJ2-1, with 7 bases fitting TRBD2. The germline V gene has CDR1 MRHNA and CDR2 SNTAGT. The V gene end was trimmed by 5 bases and the J gene end by 2 bases; junction bases not matched to a gene: 6. The CDR3 covers 15 residues.

The rearrangement uses TRBV6-5 and TRBJ1-2, with 11 nucleotides matching TRBD1. CDR3 length: 15 amino acids. Germline V gene lookup returns CDR1 MNHEY and CDR2 SVGAGI. V trimming: 4 bases; J trimming: 2 bases; junction bases outside the gene matches: 3. This chain's CDR3 is CASSSRTGGNYGYTF. The CDR3 DNA is TGTGCCAGCAGTTCAAGGACAGGGGGCAACTATGGCTACACCTTC.

The chain has TRBV28 and TRBJ1-4; D is possibly TRBD1 (5 bases). Germline CDR1 reads MDHEN; CDR2 reads SYDVKM. The CDR3 length is 15 residues. V shed 5 bases and J shed 4 bases, with 14 bases lying between them. CDR3 loop: CASSPPGGVNEKLFF. The CDR3 nucleotides are TGTGCCAGCAGTCCGCCTGGGGGGGTTAATGAAAAACTGTTTTTT. Full variable domain (remainder filled in from reference TRBV28 and TRBJ1-4): DVKVTQSSRYLVKRTGEKVFLECVQDMDHENMFWYRQDPGLGLRLIYFSYDVKMKEKGDIPEGYSVSREKKERFSLILESASTNQTSMYLCASSPPGGVNEKLFFGSGTQLSVL.

The chain carries TRBV5-4 and TRBJ2-1; the D gene is possibly TRBD2 (6 bases). CDR1 is SGHNT and CDR2 is YYREEE in the germline V gene (reference sequence). Between the trimmed V and J ends, which lost 1 base and 8 bases, there was a span of 16 bases. This CDR3 is 15 amino acids long. This chain's CDR3 is CASSLPAGSRYEQFF. The CDR3 nucleotides read TGTGCCAGCAGCTTGCCCGCGGGGTCTAGGTATGAGCAGTTCTTC.

J is TRBJ2-5 and V is TRBV7-2; 10 positions agree with TRBD2. CDR3 length equals 15 residues. Germline values: CDR1 SGHTA, CDR2 FQGNSA. V trimming: 3 bases; J trimming: 5 bases; junction bases outside the gene matches: 6. CDR3: CASSFGAGGGETQYF. CDR3 bases: TGTGCCAGCAGCTTCGGAGCGGGAGGGGGGGAGACCCAGTACTTC. The full variable domain, its missing parts supplied by reference TRBV7-2 and TRBJ2-5, is GAGVSQSPSNKVTEKGKDVELRCDPISGHTALYWYRQSLGQGLEFLIYFQGNSAPDKSGLPSDRFSAERTGGSVSTLTIQRTQQEDSAVYLCASSFGAGGGETQYFGPGTRLLVL.

The chain couples TRBV5-1 to TRBJ2-5, with a possible D match to TRBD1 (5 bases). The CDR3 extends over 14 amino acids. Per germline, CDR1 SGHRS and CDR2 YFSETQ. Trimming cost V 1 base and J 3 bases, with 10 bases left between them. This CDR3 reads CASSLKTGKETQYF. In DNA, the CDR3 is TGCGCCAGCAGCTTGAAAACAGGCAAAGAGACCCAGTACTTC.

The V and J genes are TRBV7-9 and TRBJ1-5; D not resolved. The germline V gene has CDR1 SEHNR and CDR2 FQNEAQ (reference sequence). The CDR3 totals 15 residues. V lost 2 bases, J lost 5 bases, and 13 bases lay in between. Written as DNA, the CDR3 is TGTGCCAGCAGCTTATCGGGAGGACCCTATCAGCCCCAGCATTTT. This translates into CASSLSGGPYQPQHF.

The V and J genes are TRBV11-3 and TRBJ2-3; D may match TRBD1 or TRBD2 (5 bases each). Germline V gives CDR1 SGHNT, CDR2 YENEEA. V shed 1 base and J shed 4 bases, with 9 bases lying between them. This CDR3 has 14 residues. In DNA, the CDR3 is TGTGCCAGCAGCTTAGCGGGGCCGCCAGATACGCAGTATTTT. Its protein product is CASSLAGPPDTQYF.

The genes are TRBV5-1 and TRBJ2-1; tentatively, D is TRBD1 (6 bases). There are 15 residues in the CDR3. V was clipped by 7 bases and J by 9 bases, with 23 bases between them. CDR1 and CDR2 (germline): SGHRS, YFSETQ. CDR3 residues: CASRPGLGAQGEQFF. DNA for the CDR3: TGCGCCAGCCGGCCCGGCCTGGGGGCTCAGGGTGAGCAGTTCTTC. The complete variable domain, with remaining parts taken from reference TRBV5-1 and TRBJ2-1, reads KAGVTQTPRYLIKTRGQQVTLSCSPISGHRSVSWYQQTPGQGLQFLFEYFSETQRNKGNFPGRFSGRQFSNSRSEMNVSTLELGDSALYLCASRPGLGAQGEQFFGPGTRLTVL.

This clone was recorded only once. The chain has TRBV5-6 and TRBJ2-7, with 8 bases that match TRBD1. With V trimmed by 2 bases and J by 7 bases, 14 bases remained unmatched. The CDR3 has 16 residues. Germline lookup yields CDR1 SGHDT and CDR2 YYEEEE. Here the CDR3 DNA reads TGTGCCAGCAGCTTCGGACAGGGAAACTATTACCGTGAGCAGTACTTC. It translates to CASSFGQGNYYREQYF. Filled out from reference TRBV5-6 and TRBJ2-7, the complete variable domain reads DAGVTQSPTHLIKTRGQQVTLRCSPKSGHDTVSWYQQALGQGPQFIFQYYEEEERQRGNFPDRFSGHQFPNYSSELNVNALLLGDSALYLCASSFGQGNYYREQYFGPGTRLTVT.

This chain joins TRBV30 and TRBJ1-6; a weak D match, TRBD1 (5 bases). This CDR3 spans 12 amino acids. V was trimmed by 1 base and J by 10 bases, leaving 8 bases between them. In germline, CDR1 is GTSNPN, CDR2 SVGIG (reference sequence). CDR3 sequence: CAWSGQGSPLHF. The CDR3 DNA reads as TGTGCCTGGAGTGGGCAGGGCTCACCCCTCCACTTT.

The rearrangement joins TRBV5-1 to TRBJ2-3, with D unresolved. Trimming shortened V by 6 bases and J by 5 bases, and 16 bases separated the two germline ends. The CDR3 is 14 amino acids. CDR1 and CDR2 from the germline V gene are SGHRS and YFSETQ. CDR3 nucleotide sequence: TGCGCCAGCATAGAGACGGTCGGTAAAGATACGCAGTATTTT. As protein: CASIETVGKDTQYF. Full variable domain (outside the CDR3, taken from reference TRBV5-1 and TRBJ2-3): KAGVTQTPRYLIKTRGQQVTLSCSPISGHRSVSWYQQTPGQGLQFLFEYFSETQRNKGNFPGRFSGRQFSNSRSEMNVSTLELGDSALYLCASIETVGKDTQYFGPGTRLTVL.

This clone has just one count. The chain is built from TRBV5-1 and TRBJ2-3; weak D call: TRBD2 (5 bases). The CDR3 totals 15 residues. V was trimmed by 0 bases and J by 2 bases, leaving 10 bases between them. Germline CDR1 and CDR2: SGHRS and YFSETQ. CDR3 bases: TGCGCCAGCAGCTTGGGGAGCGGAGACACAGATACGCAGTATTTT. Translating gives CASSLGSGDTDTQYF.

The chain carries TRBV5-1 and TRBJ2-2; D call uncertain. V was clipped by 0 bases and J by 0 bases, with 9 bases between them. The CDR3 runs to 16 residues. Germline V gene lookup returns CDR1 SGHRS and CDR2 YFSETQ. CDR3 DNA: TGCGCCAGCAGCTTGGCCTCACAGCCGAACACCGGGGAGCTGTTTTTT. It encodes CASSLASQPNTGELFF.

This clone was detected only once. This chain uses TRBV5-4 with TRBJ2-1; D is unresolved. Germline loops: CDR1 SGHNT, CDR2 YYREEE (reference sequence). The length of the CDR3 is 15 residues. With 0 bases removed from V and 0 bases from J, the gap between germline ends came to 7 bases. DNA of the CDR3: TGTGCCAGCAGCTTGGAGGTGAGCTCCTACAATGAGCAGTTCTTC. As protein: CASSLEVSSYNEQFF.

The chain links TRBV5-6 to TRBJ2-3, with TRBD2 matching over 12 bases. This CDR3 is 16 amino acids long. Germline assignment: CDR1 SGHDT and CDR2 YYEEEE. V was clipped by 4 bases and J by 4 bases; unmatched bases: 7. This CDR3 is CASSIRLAGDPDTQYF. Written as DNA, the CDR3 is TGTGCCAGCAGCATACGACTAGCGGGAGACCCAGATACGCAGTATTTT.

The rearrangement joins TRBV6-1 to TRBJ1-1; D uncertain. The CDR3 sequence is 12 residues long. Trimming pared 4 bases from V and 11 bases from J, leaving 14 bases between. Germline-derived CDR1 and CDR2 are MNHNS and SASEGT. This CDR3 reads CASSAPGRTAFF. The CDR3 DNA sequence: TGTGCCAGCAGTGCCCCCGGGAGGACTGCTTTCTTT.